Sequencing of this T cell receptor (beta chain) was carried out in a study of regulatory T cells in long-lasting Graves disease. The time point is: newly diagnosed GD, antithyroid drugs for less than 3 months. PBMC RNA was the source of the TCR library. Peripheral blood, approximately 9 milliliters per patient, was collected in EDTA tubes. The table lists this clonotype with many counts. The CDR3 consists of 15 residues. J was trimmed by 4 bases and V by 3 bases; bases with no gene match: 2. With iRepertoire HTBI primers and Arm-PCR of CDR3 regions, TCR beta libraries were built. TCRdb ran MiXCR on the multiplex PCR reads and lists one entry per CDR3 protein. Of about 430,000 distinct CDR3 sequences in the sample, 15% were seen once. These sequences were also reported in another study, on T cells in Graves' hyperthyroidism and ophthalmopathy. That paper states: HTBI primers drove first-round RT-PCR of the TCR CDR3. Blood also contained most expanded thyroid clonotypes above 0.001.

The receptor comes from a woman aged 40 to 55 with Graves disease. The input for sequencing was peripheral blood mononuclear cells (PBMCs), taken at new diagnosis, from a patient treated with antithyroid drugs. The chain recombines TRBV12-3 or TRBV12-4 with TRBJ2-3; 12 bases align to TRBD2. The CDR3 DNA follows: TGTGCCAGCAGTTTTACTAGCGGGAGGTCAGATACGCAGTATTTT. This gives the protein CASSFTSGRSDTQYF.